What follows are 10 T cell receptor beta chains derived from one specimen sequenced in a study of CD8 T cells in ankylosing spondylitis. TCRdb reprocessed the 5' RACE reads with MiXCR, giving one entry per CDR3 protein. The repertoire holds more than 250,000 distinct CDR3 sequences, with 11% as singletons. Material: blood, either unsorted or a sorted T cell fraction (not recorded which). Source of these receptors: a female donor with ankylosing spondylitis or in good health (not recorded which).

This clonotype was detected ten times or more. The chain has TRBV4-2 and TRBJ2-7; D is perhaps TRBD1 (5 bases). The CDR3 covers 15 residues. Germline lookup yields CDR1 LGHNA and CDR2 YNFKEQ. V was shortened by 1 base and J by 2 bases, with 12 bases between the two germline ends. DNA of the CDR3: TGTGCCAGCAGCCAAGTGGGGCAGGGAACCTACGAGCAGTACTTC. Translation gives CASSQVGQGTYEQYF.

Ten or more counts support this clonotype. The CDR3 here is CAISESAGLAKNIQYF. CDR3 DNA sequence: TGTGCCATCAGTGAGTCGGCAGGACTAGCCAAAAACATTCAGTACTTC. The V and J genes are TRBV10-3 and TRBJ2-4; D is perhaps TRBD2 (5 bases). Germline V lookup: CDR1 ENHRY, CDR2 SYGVKD. The CDR3 loop spans 16 amino acids. The ends were cut back, 0 bases at V and 0 bases at J, with 9 bases in the middle.

In regard to this clonotype: A read error is possible here, since a much larger clone lies one base away. J is TRBJ1-2 and V is TRBV7-2, with 8 bases that match TRBD1. In germline, CDR1 is SGHTA, CDR2 FQGNSA. The CDR3 totals 15 residues. CDR3 amino acids: CASSSGTGPYYGDTF. The CDR3 bases are TGTGCCAGCAGCTCCGGGACAGGACCTTACTATGGCGACACCTTC.

This clonotype was counted at least ten times. CDR3 bases: TGTGCCAGCAGTTTAGCCAGGCCCCCTAATCAGCCCCAGCATTTT. Residues: CASSLARPPNQPQHF. This rearrangement joins TRBV12-3 or TRBV12-4 to TRBJ1-5, with D uncertain. There are 15 residues in the CDR3. Between the trimmed V and J ends, which lost 0 bases and 4 bases, there was a span of 10 bases.

At least ten counts were recorded for this clonotype. The rearrangement links TRBV5-1 to TRBJ2-7, with D perhaps matching TRBD1 or TRBD2 (5 bases each). Trimming stripped 5 bases from V and 5 bases from J, with 14 bases between. The CDR3 contains 13 residues. The germline V gene has CDR1 SGHRS and CDR2 YFSETQ. CDR3 coding DNA: TGCGCCAGCAGTTCCGGAGGACATCACGAGCAGTACTTC. It is translated as CASSSGGHHEQYF. The full variable domain, rest sourced from reference TRBV5-1 and TRBJ2-7, is KAGVTQTPRYLIKTRGQQVTLSCSPISGHRSVSWYQQTPGQGLQFLFEYFSETQRNKGNFPGRFSGRQFSNSRSEMNVSTLELGDSALYLCASSSGGHHEQYFGPGTRLTVT.

This clonotype occurred many times. The CDR3, as DNA: TGTGCCAGCAGTTACGCCGGGACGAAGGACTTTAGGGAGCAGTACTTC. Protein sequence: CASSYAGTKDFREQYF. The chain couples TRBV6-5 to TRBJ2-7; perhaps D is TRBD1 or TRBD2 (5 bases each). This CDR3 has 16 residues. V was shortened by 2 bases and J by 7 bases, with 21 bases between the two germline ends. Germline CDR1 MNHEY, CDR2 SVGAGI.

This clonotype was recorded at least ten times. The V gene is TRBV12-3 or TRBV12-4, the J gene TRBJ2-6; TRBD1 might be the D (6 bases). The CDR3 contains 15 residues. The V end was cut by 3 bases, the J end by 2 bases, with 8 bases between. CDR3 region: CASSFWTAGANVLTF. The CDR3 region has the DNA TGTGCCAGCAGTTTCTGGACAGCTGGGGCCAACGTCCTGACTTTC.

At least ten counts were recorded for this clonotype. The CDR3 DNA reads TGTGCCAGCAGCTTAGGGGTGGGTGGCTACACCTTC. Its protein product is CASSLGVGGYTF. The chain carries TRBV7-9 and TRBJ1-2; D remains unclear. The CDR3 runs to 12 residues. Germline assignment: CDR1 SEHNR and CDR2 FQNEAQ (reference sequence). V dropped 1 base and J dropped 7 bases, with 7 bases sitting between them. Full variable domain (missing parts from reference TRBV7-9 and TRBJ1-2): DTGVSQNPRHKITKRGQNVTFRCDPISEHNRLYWYRQTLGQGPEFLTYFQNEAQLEKSRLLSDRFSAERPKGSFSTLEIQRTEQGDSAMYLCASSLGVGGYTFGSGTRLTVV.

This clonotype was found a few times. The chain carries TRBV28 and TRBJ2-5; D gene unclear. V lost 8 bases, J lost 5 bases, and 15 bases lay in between. From germline, CDR1 is MDHEN and CDR2 SYDVKM. The CDR3 runs to 13 residues. The CDR3 protein is CASSLRLPETQYF. CDR3 nucleotide sequence: TGTGCCAGCTCTTTGCGGCTCCCCGAGACCCAGTACTTC.

Many counts were recorded for this clonotype. This chain links TRBV5-1 with TRBJ2-6; D is uncertain. Trimming shortened V by 4 bases and J by 0 bases, and 8 bases separated the two germline ends. CDR1 and CDR2 from the germline V gene are SGHRS and YFSETQ. The CDR3 runs to 15 residues. The CDR3 is CASSTYRSGANVLTF. The CDR3 DNA reads as TGCGCCAGCAGCACCTATCGCTCTGGGGCCAACGTCCTGACTTTC.